The following is a TCR beta chain sequence with its context. There are 13 residues in the CDR3. From germline, CDR1 is SQVTM and CDR2 ANQGSEA. The germline V and J ends were trimmed by 6 bases and 6 bases, with 17 bases remaining between them. Vbeta (60) and Jbeta (13) primers were used in the PCR. Produced via immunoSEQ multiplex PCR; TCRdb's table is partial and in-frame only. The table includes 130,000 to 150,000 clones, roughly 10% detected once. These data belong to a study of cytomegalovirus exposure and HLA in healthy donors. The sequence derives from a male donor in good health and CMV-seronegative. The sequencing sample was made of PBMCs. The chain employs TRBV29-1 and TRBJ1-2; D is ambiguous. Here the CDR3 DNA reads TGCAGCGTCGCCCCGCCGGAGGCGCATGGCTACACCTTC. This sequence encodes CSVAPPEAHGYTF.